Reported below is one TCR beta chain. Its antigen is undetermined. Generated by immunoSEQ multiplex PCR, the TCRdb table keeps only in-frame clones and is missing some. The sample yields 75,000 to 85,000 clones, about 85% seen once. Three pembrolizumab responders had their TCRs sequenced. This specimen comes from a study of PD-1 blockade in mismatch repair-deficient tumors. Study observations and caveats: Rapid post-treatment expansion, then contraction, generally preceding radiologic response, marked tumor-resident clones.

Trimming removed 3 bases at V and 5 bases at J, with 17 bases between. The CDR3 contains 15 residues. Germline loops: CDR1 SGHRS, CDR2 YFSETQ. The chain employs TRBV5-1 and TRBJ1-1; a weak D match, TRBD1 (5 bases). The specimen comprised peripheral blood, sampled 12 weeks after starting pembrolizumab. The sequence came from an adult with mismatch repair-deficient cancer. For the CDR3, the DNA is TGCGCCAGCAGCTCCCTGGGGCTCTCTGGTACTGAAGCTTTCTTT. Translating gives CASSSLGLSGTEAFF.